Following are 2 T cell receptor beta chains from one sample sequenced in a study of human T cells and chemical hapten exposure. Within the library, unique molecular identifiers were attached to each individual cDNA molecule. TCRdb analysed the reads with MiXCR anew, one entry per CDR3 protein. The sample yields under 5,500 distinct CDR3 sequences, around 45% seen once. The treatment was: therapeutic diphenylcyclopropenone sensitization with weekly scalp DPC. The source material was whole blood, sampled before DPC sensitization or 2, 6, or about 24 weeks after (not recorded which). These receptors all come from an adult with alopecia areata. Some clones in this sample may be carry-over from other donors' samples. This table probably holds off-target reads from a library built for another chain.

The CDR3 protein is CASSGRTGMHIQYF. In nucleotides, the CDR3 is TGTGCCAGCAGTGGAAGGACAGGGATGCACATTCAGTACTTC. V is TRBV12-3 or TRBV12-4 and J is TRBJ2-4; 8 bases agree with TRBD1. The CDR3 is 14 amino acids. V gave up 5 bases and J gave up 8 bases; unmatched junction bases: 8.

This clonotype was observed a handful of times. This rearrangement joins TRBV24-1 to TRBJ2-4; 9 positions agree with TRBD1. Germline CDR1 KGHDR, CDR2 SFDVKD. Unmatched junction bases numbered 4, after V lost 9 bases and J lost 2 bases. The CDR3 loop spans 14 amino acids. CDR3 protein: CATGQGKTKNIQYF. The CDR3 DNA is TGTGCCACCGGACAGGGGAAAACCAAAAACATTCAGTACTTC.